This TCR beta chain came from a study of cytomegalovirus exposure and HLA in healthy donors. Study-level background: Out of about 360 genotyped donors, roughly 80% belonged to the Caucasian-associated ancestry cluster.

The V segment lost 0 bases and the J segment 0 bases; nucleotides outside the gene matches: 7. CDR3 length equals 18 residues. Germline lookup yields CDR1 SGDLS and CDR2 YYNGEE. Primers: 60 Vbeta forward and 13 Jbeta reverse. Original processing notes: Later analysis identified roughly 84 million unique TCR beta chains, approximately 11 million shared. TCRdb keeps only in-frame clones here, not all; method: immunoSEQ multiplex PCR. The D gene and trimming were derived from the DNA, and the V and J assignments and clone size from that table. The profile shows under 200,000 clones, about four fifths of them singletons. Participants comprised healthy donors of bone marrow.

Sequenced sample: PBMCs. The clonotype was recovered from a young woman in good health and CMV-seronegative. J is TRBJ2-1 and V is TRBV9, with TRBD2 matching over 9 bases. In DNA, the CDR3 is TGTGCCAGCAGCGTAGTTAGCGGGGGATGGTCCTCCTACAATGAGCAGTTCTTC. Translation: CASSVVSGGWSSYNEQFF.